One T cell receptor beta chain is described in this entry. Its antigen is as yet unknown. Unique molecular identifiers were incorporated when the TCRbeta library was constructed. TCRdb passed the PCR reads through MiXCR, listing each CDR3 protein once. The top ten clones hold roughly an eighth of a sample with about 600,000 distinct CDR3 sequences, around 23% of them seen once. This sample stems from a study of T-cell reconstitution after alpha-beta-depleted transplantation in children. Study-wide results and caveats: Some patients' high day-60 TCRbeta diversity was attributed to recipient cells surviving conditioning. When one year had passed after transplant, most T-cell counts and diversity came from newly produced T cells. It was reported that alpha-beta T cells came from several hundred expanded graft clones (about two months after transplant).

V was cut by 0 bases and J by 0 bases, with 11 bases left in between. This CDR3 has 16 amino acids. From germline, CDR1 is DFQATT and CDR2 SNEGSKA (reference sequence). This TCR derives from a boy less than two years old who had a stem cell transplant for acute myeloid leukemia, so the T cells may come from the graft donor. J is TRBJ2-2 and V is TRBV20-1, with D uncertain. The sample here was PBMCs, mostly from graft donor cells, taken 360 days after TCRalphabeta/CD19-depleted stem cell transplant. CDR3 region: CSARDYKGTNTGELFF. The CDR3 DNA reads TGCAGTGCTAGAGATTATAAGGGCACGAACACCGGGGAGCTGTTTTTT.